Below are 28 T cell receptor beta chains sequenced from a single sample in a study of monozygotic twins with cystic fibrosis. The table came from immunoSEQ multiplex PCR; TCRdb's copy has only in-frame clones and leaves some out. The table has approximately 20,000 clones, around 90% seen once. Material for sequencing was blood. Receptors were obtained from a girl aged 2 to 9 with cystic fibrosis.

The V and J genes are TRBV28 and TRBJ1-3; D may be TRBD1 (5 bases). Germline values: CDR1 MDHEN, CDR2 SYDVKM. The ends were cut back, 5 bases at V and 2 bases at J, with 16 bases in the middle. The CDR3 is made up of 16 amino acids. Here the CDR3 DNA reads TGTGCCAGCAGTGGACGGGACGGTGAGGCTGGAAACACCATATATTTT. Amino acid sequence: CASSGRDGEAGNTIYF.

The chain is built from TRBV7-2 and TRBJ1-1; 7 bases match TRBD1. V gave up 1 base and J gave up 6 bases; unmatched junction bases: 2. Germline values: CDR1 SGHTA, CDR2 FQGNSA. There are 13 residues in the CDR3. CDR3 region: CASSLVTGAEAFF. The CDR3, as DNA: TGTGCCAGCAGCTTAGTTACAGGGGCTGAAGCTTTCTTT.

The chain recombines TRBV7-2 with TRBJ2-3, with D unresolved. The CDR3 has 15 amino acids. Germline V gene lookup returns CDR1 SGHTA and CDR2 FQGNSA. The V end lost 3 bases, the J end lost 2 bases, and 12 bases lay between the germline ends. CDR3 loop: CASSLTRRDTDTQYF. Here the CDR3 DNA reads TGTGCCAGCAGCTTGACCCGCCGTGACACAGATACGCAGTATTTT.

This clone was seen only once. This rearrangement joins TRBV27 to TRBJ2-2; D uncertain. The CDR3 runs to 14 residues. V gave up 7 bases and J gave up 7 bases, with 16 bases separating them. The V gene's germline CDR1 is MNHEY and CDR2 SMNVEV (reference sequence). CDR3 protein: CASNPTMGGGELFF. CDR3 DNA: TGTGCCAGCAACCCGACAATGGGCGGCGGGGAGCTGTTTTTT.

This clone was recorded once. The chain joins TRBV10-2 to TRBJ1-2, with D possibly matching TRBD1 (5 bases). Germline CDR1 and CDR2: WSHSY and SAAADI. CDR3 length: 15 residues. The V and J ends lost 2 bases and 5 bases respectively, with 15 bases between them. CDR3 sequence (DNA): TGCGCCAGCAGTGAGGGGAGGGGATTAAAGTATGGCTACACCTTC. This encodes CASSEGRGLKYGYTF.

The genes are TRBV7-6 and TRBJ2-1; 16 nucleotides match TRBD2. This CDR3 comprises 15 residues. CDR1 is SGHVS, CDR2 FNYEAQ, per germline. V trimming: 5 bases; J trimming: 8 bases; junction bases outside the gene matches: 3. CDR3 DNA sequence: TGTGCCAGCAGCCTCGGGACTAGCGGGAGGGATGAGCAGTTCTTC. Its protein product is CASSLGTSGRDEQFF.

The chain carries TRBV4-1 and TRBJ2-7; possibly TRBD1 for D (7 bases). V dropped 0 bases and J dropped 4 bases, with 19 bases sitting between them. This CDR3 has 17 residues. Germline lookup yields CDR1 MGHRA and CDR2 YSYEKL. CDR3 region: CASSQEVGQGGWYEQYF. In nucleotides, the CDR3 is TGCGCCAGCAGCCAAGAGGTCGGGCAGGGGGGTTGGTACGAGCAGTACTTC.

The chain's CDR3 is CASSLGSTDTQYF. The CDR3 coding sequence is TGTGCCAGCAGCTTAGGGAGCACAGATACGCAGTATTTT. The chain links TRBV7-9 to TRBJ2-3; no reliable D call. From germline, CDR1 is SEHNR and CDR2 FQNEAQ (reference sequence). The CDR3 sequence is 13 residues long. Trimming removed 1 base from V and 0 bases from J, with 2 bases in between.

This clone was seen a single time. CDR3 in DNA: TGCGCCAGCAGCTCCACGGACAGGGGGCACACTGAAGCTTTCTTT. It translates to CASSSTDRGHTEAFF. The chain is built from TRBV4-1 and TRBJ1-1, with TRBD1 identical over 11 bases. Germline CDR1 MGHRA, CDR2 YSYEKL. This CDR3 has 15 amino acids. With V trimmed by 5 bases and J by 3 bases, 5 bases remained unmatched.

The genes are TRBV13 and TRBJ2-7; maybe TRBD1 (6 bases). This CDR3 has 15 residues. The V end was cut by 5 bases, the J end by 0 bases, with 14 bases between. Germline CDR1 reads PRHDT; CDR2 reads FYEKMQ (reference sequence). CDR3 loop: CASSHTGTSSYEQYF. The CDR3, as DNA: TGTGCCAGCAGCCATACAGGGACAAGCTCCTACGAGCAGTACTTC.

The CDR3 loop reads CASTDGYRTPSQETQYF. For the CDR3, the DNA is TGTGCCAGCACCGATGGTTACCGAACCCCAAGCCAAGAGACCCAGTACTTC. The chain joins TRBV21-1 to TRBJ2-5. TRBV21-1 is described as a pseudogene. This CDR3 contains 17 residues.

CDR3 in amino acids: CSVSGRATDTQYF. In DNA, the CDR3 is TGCAGCGTTAGCGGGAGGGCGACAGATACGCAGTATTTT. V gene TRBV29-1 combines with J gene TRBJ2-3, with 10 positions matching TRBD2. This CDR3 has 13 residues. The germline CDR1 and CDR2 sequences are SQVTM and ANQGSEA. V was pared by 5 bases and J by 3 bases, with 2 bases of the junction left unmatched.

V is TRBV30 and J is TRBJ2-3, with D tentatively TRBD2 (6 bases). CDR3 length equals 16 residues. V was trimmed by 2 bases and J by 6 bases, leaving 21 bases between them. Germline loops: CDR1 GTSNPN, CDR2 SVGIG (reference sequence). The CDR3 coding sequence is TGTGCCTGGAGTCCTCCGGGACTCGCAATTTCGGATACGCAGTATTTT. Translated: CAWSPPGLAISDTQYF.

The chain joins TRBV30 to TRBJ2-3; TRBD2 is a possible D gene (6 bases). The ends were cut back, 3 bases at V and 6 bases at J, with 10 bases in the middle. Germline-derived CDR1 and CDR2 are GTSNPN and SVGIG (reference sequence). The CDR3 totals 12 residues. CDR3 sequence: CAWRAEGDTQYF. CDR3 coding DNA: TGTGCCTGGAGGGCGGAGGGGGATACGCAGTATTTT.

CDR3 sequence reads: CASSIDRYTSYEQYF. The CDR3 DNA reads as TGTGCCAGTAGTATAGATCGGTACACCTCCTACGAGCAGTACTTC. The J gene is TRBJ2-7, the V gene TRBV19; D remains unclear. Trimming pared 0 bases from V and 0 bases from J, leaving 9 bases between. Looked up from germline, CDR1 is LNHDA and CDR2 is SQIVND (reference sequence). CDR3 length equals 15 residues.

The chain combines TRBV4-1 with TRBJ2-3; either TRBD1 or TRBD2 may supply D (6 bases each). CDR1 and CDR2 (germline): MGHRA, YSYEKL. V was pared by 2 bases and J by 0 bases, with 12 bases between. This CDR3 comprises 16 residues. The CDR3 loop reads CASSQKGGGSTDTQYF. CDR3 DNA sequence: TGCGCCAGCAGCCAAAAGGGGGGAGGTAGCACAGATACGCAGTATTTT.

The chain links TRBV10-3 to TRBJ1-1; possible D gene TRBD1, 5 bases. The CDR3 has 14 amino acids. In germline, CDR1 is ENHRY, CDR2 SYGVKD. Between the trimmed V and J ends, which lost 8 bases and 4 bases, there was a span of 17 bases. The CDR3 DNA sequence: TGTGCCATCCAATGGGAGAGGGGCAGCACTGAAGCTTTCTTT. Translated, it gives CAIQWERGSTEAFF.

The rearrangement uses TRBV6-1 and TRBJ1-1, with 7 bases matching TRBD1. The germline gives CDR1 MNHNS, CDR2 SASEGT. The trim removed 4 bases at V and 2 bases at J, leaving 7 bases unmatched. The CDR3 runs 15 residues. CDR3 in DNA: TGTGCCAGCAGTGTCGATGAGGGGGCAAACACTGAAGCTTTCTTT. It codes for CASSVDEGANTEAFF.

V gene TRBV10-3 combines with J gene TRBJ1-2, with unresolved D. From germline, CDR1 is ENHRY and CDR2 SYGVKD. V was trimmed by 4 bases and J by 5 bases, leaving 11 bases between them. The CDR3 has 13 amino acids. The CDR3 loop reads CAISVEGSYGYTF. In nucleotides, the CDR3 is TGTGCCATCAGTGTGGAGGGTTCATATGGCTACACCTTC.

The CDR3 DNA reads TGTGCCAGTGGTAGCAATCAGCCCCAGCATTTT. It specifies CASGSNQPQHF. The J gene is TRBJ1-5, the V gene TRBV9; unclear D gene. V was pared by 8 bases and J by 0 bases, with 3 bases between. CDR3 length: 11 amino acids. CDR1 is SGDLS and CDR2 is YYNGEE in the germline V gene.

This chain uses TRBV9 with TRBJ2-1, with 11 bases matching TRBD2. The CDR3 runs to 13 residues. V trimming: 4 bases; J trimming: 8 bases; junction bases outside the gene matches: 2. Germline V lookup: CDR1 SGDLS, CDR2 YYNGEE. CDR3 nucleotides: TGTGCCAGCAGCTTACTAGCGGGGGATGAGCAGTTCTTC. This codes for CASSLLAGDEQFF.

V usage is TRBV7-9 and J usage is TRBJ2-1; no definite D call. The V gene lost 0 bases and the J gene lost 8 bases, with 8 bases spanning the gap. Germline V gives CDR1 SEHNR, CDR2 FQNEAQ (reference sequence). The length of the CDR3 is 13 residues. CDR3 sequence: CASSLAVADEQFF. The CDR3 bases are TGTGCCAGCAGCTTAGCGGTTGCGGATGAGCAGTTCTTC.

The DNA of the CDR3 is TGTGCCATCAGTGAATTAGCAGGGGAGACCCAGTACTTC. This sequence encodes CAISELAGETQYF. The chain has TRBV10-3 and TRBJ2-5; D possibly corresponds to TRBD1 (5 bases). The V and J ends lost 3 bases and 5 bases respectively, with 10 bases between them. Looked up from germline, CDR1 is ENHRY and CDR2 is SYGVKD. This CDR3 spans 13 amino acids.

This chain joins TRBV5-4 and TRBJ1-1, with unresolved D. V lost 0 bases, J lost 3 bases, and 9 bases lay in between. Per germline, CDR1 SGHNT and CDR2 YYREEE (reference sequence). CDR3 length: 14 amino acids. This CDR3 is CASSLEQSYTEAFF. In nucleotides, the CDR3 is TGTGCCAGCAGCTTGGAACAGTCCTACACTGAAGCTTTCTTT.

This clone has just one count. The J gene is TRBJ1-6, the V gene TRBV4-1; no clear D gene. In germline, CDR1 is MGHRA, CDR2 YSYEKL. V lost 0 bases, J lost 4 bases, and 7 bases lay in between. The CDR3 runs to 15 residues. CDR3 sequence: CASSQEAGYNSPLHF. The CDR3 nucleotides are TGCGCCAGCAGCCAAGAGGCGGGTTATAATTCACCCCTCCACTTT.

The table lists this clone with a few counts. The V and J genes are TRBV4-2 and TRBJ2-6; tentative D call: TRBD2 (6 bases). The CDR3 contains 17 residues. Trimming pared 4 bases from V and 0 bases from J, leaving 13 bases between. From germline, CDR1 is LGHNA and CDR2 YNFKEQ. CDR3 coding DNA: TGTGCCAGCAGCCCGAACCCGGGGGACTCTGGGGCCAACGTCCTGACTTTC. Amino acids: CASSPNPGDSGANVLTF.

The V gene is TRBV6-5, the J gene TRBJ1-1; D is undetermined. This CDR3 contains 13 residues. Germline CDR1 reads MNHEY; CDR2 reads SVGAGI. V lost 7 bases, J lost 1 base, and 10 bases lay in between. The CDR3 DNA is TGTGCCAGCAACCGGGTTGGGAACACTGAAGCTTTCTTT. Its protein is CASNRVGNTEAFF.

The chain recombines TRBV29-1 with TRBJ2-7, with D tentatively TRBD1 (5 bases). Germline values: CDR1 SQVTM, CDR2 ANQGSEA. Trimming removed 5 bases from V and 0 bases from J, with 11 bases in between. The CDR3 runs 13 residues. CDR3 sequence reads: CSVTLGPSYEQYF. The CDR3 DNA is TGCAGCGTTACCCTGGGGCCCTCCTACGAGCAGTACTTC.